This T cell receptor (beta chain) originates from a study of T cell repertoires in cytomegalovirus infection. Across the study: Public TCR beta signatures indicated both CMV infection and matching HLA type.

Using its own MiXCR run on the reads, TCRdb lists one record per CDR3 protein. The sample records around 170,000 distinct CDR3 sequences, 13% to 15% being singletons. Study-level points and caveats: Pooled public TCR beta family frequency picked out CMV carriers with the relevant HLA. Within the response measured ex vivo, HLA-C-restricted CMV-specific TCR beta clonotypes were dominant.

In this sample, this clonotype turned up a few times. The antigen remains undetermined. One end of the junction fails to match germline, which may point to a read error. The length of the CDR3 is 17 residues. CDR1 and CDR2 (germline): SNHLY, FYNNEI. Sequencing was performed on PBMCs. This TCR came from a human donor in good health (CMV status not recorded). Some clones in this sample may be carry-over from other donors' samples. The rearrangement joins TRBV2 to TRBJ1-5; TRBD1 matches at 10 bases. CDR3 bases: TGTGCCAGCAGAGAAGACAGGGGGCGGTGGAGCAATCAGCCCCAGCATTTT. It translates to CASREDRGRWSNQPQHF.